Listed below are T cell receptor beta chains from one sample, sequenced in a study of blood T cell repertoires in COVID-19. TCRdb keeps only in-frame clones here, not all; method: immunoSEQ multiplex PCR. The sample lists over 150,000 clones, about 88% occurring once. The sequencing sample was made of peripheral blood. The receptors were sampled from a man aged 35 to 55 with acute or convalescent COVID-19. Both conserved end residues are part of each CDR3. The order of the fields is V gene, D gene, J gene, clone size, CDR3 protein, CDR3 DNA. A D gene is named only where the DNA matches it firmly. Only some rows state a clone size, as once, few, many or a class for expanded clones.

TRBV7-2	-	TRBJ1-1	once	CASSLRYLLGSGTEAFF	TGTGCCAGCAGCTTACGGTATTTGCTGGGGAGTGGCACTGAAGCTTTCTTT
TRBV30	TRBD1	TRBJ1-5	-	CACSQGAGQPQHF	TGTGCCTGTTCACAGGGGGCCGGTCAGCCCCAGCATTTT
TRBV6-6	-	TRBJ1-3	-	CASIVRDSNTIYF	TGTGCCAGCATTGTGAGGGACTCAAACACCATATATTTT
TRBV18	-	TRBJ1-1	-	CASSPSLTAMNTEAFF	TGTGCCAGCTCACCTTCCCTGACAGCGATGAACACTGAAGCTTTCTTT
TRBV15	-	TRBJ2-1	-	CATSRAEFTSYNEQFF	TGTGCCACCAGCAGAGCTGAGTTCACGTCCTACAATGAGCAGTTCTTC
TRBV5-1	-	TRBJ2-1	few	CASSYRTPNGGEQFF	TGCGCCAGCAGCTACAGGACACCCAACGGGGGTGAGCAGTTCTTC
TRBV4-1	-	TRBJ1-5	-	CASSLLGVNQPQHF	TGCGCCAGCAGCCTGCTCGGGGTCAATCAGCCCCAGCATTTT
TRBV3-1/TRBV3-2	TRBD1	TRBJ1-1	-	CASSHSDRGTEAFF	TGTGCCAGCAGCCATAGCGACAGGGGCACTGAAGCTTTCTTT
TRBV6-2/TRBV6-3	TRBD2	TRBJ2-3	-	CASSRPLSGGSPNTLRGTDTQYF	TGTGCCAGCAGCCGACCGCTTAGCGGGGGGTCACCAAATACGCTAAGGGGCACAGATACGCAGTATTTT
TRBV28	TRBD1	TRBJ1-5	once	CASSSLSGGGQPQHF	TGTGCCAGCAGCTCCCTGTCAGGGGGTGGTCAGCCCCAGCATTTT
TRBV7-2	TRBD1	TRBJ1-4	-	CASSYRPGQAGEKLFF	TGTGCCAGCAGCTACCGACCGGGACAGGCAGGCGAAAAACTGTTTTTT
TRBV19	-	TRBJ1-2	-	CASSIDRGLYYGYTF	TGTGCCAGTAGTATAGATAGAGGACTATACTATGGCTACACCTTC
TRBV28	-	TRBJ2-7	once	CASSIGLGPTVYEQYF	TGTGCCAGCAGTATTGGACTCGGGCCGACTGTTTACGAGCAGTACTTC
TRBV5-3	-	TRBJ1-6	-	CARSCGGSPLHF	TGTGCCAGAAGCTGCGGTGGTTCACCCCTCCACTTT
TRBV27	-	TRBJ2-7	-	CASRRWGSDYEQYF	TGTGCCAGCCGGCGTTGGGGCAGCGACTACGAGCAGTACTTC
TRBV19	-	TRBJ1-1	-	CASSIDLANTEAFF	TGTGCCAGTAGTATAGATTTGGCGAACACTGAAGCTTTCTTT